This entry concerns a single T cell receptor (beta chain). It has no known antigen specificity. It has no much larger one-base neighbor in the sample; base qualities were not kept. The time point label corresponds to: about 28 days (+/-7) after the second vaccine dose. AZD1222 recipients with second doses at about 4 weeks or about 12 weeks were pooled, because spike-specific TCR depth and breadth did not differ between schedules. Samples from vaccinated people were obtained from the UK trials COV001 and COV002, which included a single-blind randomized controlled phase 2/3 trial of AZD1222 (ChAdOx1 nCoV-19) in healthy adults. Trial participant PBMC samples were collected at day 0 and day 28 after the second dose for TCRbeta chain sequencing. This specimen comes from a study of T cell responses to AZD1222 COVID-19 vaccine (dated by TCRdb to the early 2020s). About the full investigation: A total of 233 trial participants underwent TCR sequencing, of whom under 220 had received two doses of AZD1222 and approximately 26 had received two doses of the MenACWY control vaccine. Trial participants were enrolled by age into subgroups of 18-55, 56-69 and 70-plus years, and around 140, 26 and 57 TCR-sequenced participants, respectively, were included in these subgroups.

Findings and caveats that apply to the study as a whole: Reportedly, almost half of the unique spike-specific TCRs recognized epitopes lying outside the regions that are mutated in the B.1.351 and B.1.1.7 variants. CD4 TCRs associated with the vaccine covered the entire spike protein, and the dominant responses were in regions 160-218 and 743-854. Conclusions about previously exposed vaccinees were limited because only six AZD1222 recipients were SARS-CoV-2 seropositive at baseline. Participants were mostly white British, with more females than males. The authors suggested clonal diversity may have been underestimated. Because no day 14 peak-response samples were available, repertoires were characterized only after the peak T cell response. After two AZD1222 doses, both the breadth and the depth of spike-specific TCRs were significantly higher than at day 0 and than in MenACWY recipients. In the small 56-69-year group, the increase in depth fell short of significance, most likely because of low power.

The CDR3 regions of human TCRbeta chains were analyzed by immunosequencing. On the authors' methods: Repertoire TCRs were matched against a reference library of SARS-CoV-2-specific TCRs generated with the MIRA antigen-specificity platform. Breadth was defined as the fraction of unique TCRs that were SARS-CoV-2-associated, and depth was defined as the fraction of total T cells that were SARS-CoV-2-associated. Each spike-specific TCR was assigned to its reactive spike region and to a CD4 or CD8 class using the MIRA data. Log10-transformed breadth and depth values were compared by one-way ANOVA with Sidak's multiple comparisons tests. Held by TCRdb, this immuneACCESS table contains in-frame sequences only and omits some clones. Under half of the omission traces to an unresolved V gene where checked; the cause of the rest is unknown. V and J calls and clone size are as listed in that table; D and trimming were resolved from the DNA. The sample table holds under 150,000 clones, of which almost 95% were seen once. In total, the top ten clones hold around 3.3% of the sample.

Sequenced material: peripheral blood, taken 28 days after the second AZD1222 dose. This TCR was recovered from an adult who received the AZD1222 COVID-19 vaccine.

The sequence in DNA is TGCAGCGTTGTCACTAGCGGAGCCCAAGTGGGGCAGTATTTT. This gives the protein CSVVTSGAQVGQYF. The rearrangement joined TRBV29-1 to TRBJ2-3; 8 of the junction bases match TRBD2. Trimming leaves V shorter by 4 bases and J shorter by 11 bases, with the junction holding 14 bases beyond the gene matches. Its CDR3 holds 14 amino acids, cysteine through phenylalanine. Of the read, only the CDR3 DNA is kept; its 42 bases are in frame from base 1. The germline V gene sets CDR1 to SQVTM and CDR2 to ANQGSEA.